This entry lists 20 T cell receptor beta chains sequenced from one sample in a study of T cell responses to AZD1222 COVID-19 vaccine. Profiling relied on immunoSEQ multiplex PCR, and the TCRdb table lists in-frame clones only, not all of them. The sample gives more than 50,000 clones, nearly 90% of which show up once; 3% to 4% is in the top ten. This sample comprised peripheral blood, obtained on day 0 of AZD1222 vaccination. The receptors stem from an adult in good health.

V gene TRBV6-5 combines with J gene TRBJ2-3; unclear D gene. Trimming shortened V by 6 bases and J by 2 bases, and 6 bases separated the two germline ends. CDR3 size: 12 residues. Germline V CDR1 and CDR2: MNHEY, SVGAGI. The CDR3 spells CASRSFTDTQYF. For the CDR3, the DNA is TGTGCCAGCAGGTCTTTCACAGATACGCAGTATTTT.

The V and J genes are TRBV6-5 and TRBJ2-7; the match to TRBD1 covers 7 bases. Germline V gives CDR1 MNHEY, CDR2 SVGAGI. J lost 6 bases, V lost 4 bases, and 3 bases had no gene match. The CDR3 contains 12 residues. Here the CDR3 DNA reads TGTGCCAGCAGTTCCTACAGGGGCGAGCAGTACTTC. Its protein is CASSSYRGEQYF.

This rearrangement joins TRBV7-9 to TRBJ1-3; the D is unclear. The CDR3 is 14 amino acids. In germline, CDR1 is SEHNR, CDR2 FQNEAQ (reference sequence). The V end lost 6 bases, the J end lost 0 bases, and 9 bases lay between the germline ends. Written as DNA, the CDR3 is TGTGCCAGCAGGGTAGAAGCCTCTGGAAACACCATATATTTT. It yields the protein CASRVEASGNTIYF.

The rearrangement links TRBV6-5 to TRBJ1-6, with a tentative D call TRBD1 (6 bases). V was pared by 6 bases and J by 9 bases, with 12 bases between. The V gene's germline CDR1 is MNHEY and CDR2 SVGAGI. The CDR3 runs to 13 residues. For the CDR3, the DNA is TGTGCCAGCAGCCTCGGACAGATTTCACCCCTCCACTTT. Protein product: CASSLGQISPLHF.

V is TRBV19 and J is TRBJ1-5; D call uncertain. Trimming took off 4 bases at V and 0 bases at J, with 16 bases between the two ends. Germline V gives CDR1 LNHDA, CDR2 SQIVND (reference sequence). This CDR3 has 17 residues. The CDR3 nucleotides are TGTGCCAGTAGTACCGCCCGTGAGGTGGGTAGCAATCAGCCCCAGCATTTT. Translation: CASSTAREVGSNQPQHF.

The chain carries TRBV10-3 and TRBJ1-2; D gene uncertain. The germline V gene has CDR1 ENHRY and CDR2 SYGVKD. The CDR3 loop spans 16 amino acids. V was cut by 4 bases and J by 2 bases, with 17 bases left in between. The CDR3 reads CAISGPERVLNYGYTF. The CDR3 nucleotides read TGTGCCATCAGTGGCCCAGAAAGGGTACTAAACTATGGCTACACCTTC.

The rearrangement joins TRBV6-4 to TRBJ1-2; TRBD1 agrees at 8 bases. This CDR3 has 13 amino acids. Germline CDR1 and CDR2: MRHNA and SNTAGT. V was pared by 6 bases and J by 4 bases, with 4 bases of the junction left unmatched. The DNA for the CDR3 is TGTGCCAGCAGGACAGGGGCAGGCTATGGCTACACCTTC. This sequence encodes CASRTGAGYGYTF.

The DNA for the CDR3 is TGTGCCATCAGTGACGGAAGTTGGGATTCACCCCTCCACTTT. Protein sequence: CAISDGSWDSPLHF. The chain couples TRBV10-3 to TRBJ1-6; no reliable D call. CDR1 and CDR2 (germline): ENHRY, SYGVKD. The CDR3 extends over 14 amino acids. Trimming left V 3 bases short and J 8 bases short, with 11 bases between.

The chain combines TRBV4-2 with TRBJ1-6; 7 positions agree with TRBD1. From germline, CDR1 is LGHNA and CDR2 YNFKEQ. This CDR3 spans 17 amino acids. After removal of 5 bases from V and 3 bases from J, the junction contained 10 bases not matched to a gene. Here the CDR3 DNA reads TGTGCCAGCAGCGGGGGAACAGGGGTAGGCTATAATTCACCCCTCCACTTT. This gives the protein CASSGGTGVGYNSPLHF.

This clone was seen once. Here the CDR3 reads CASSLEPEVYEQYF. CDR3 bases: TGCGCCAGCAGCTTGGAACCGGAGGTTTACGAGCAGTACTTC. The chain has TRBV5-1 and TRBJ2-7; a possible D gene is TRBD2 (5 bases). V was pared by 0 bases and J by 4 bases, with 11 bases between. In germline, CDR1 is SGHRS, CDR2 YFSETQ. The CDR3 totals 14 residues.

The chain employs TRBV7-2 and TRBJ1-4; 11 nucleotides agree with TRBD1. V lost 5 bases to trimming and J lost 8 bases; unmatched junction nucleotides: 4. Germline values: CDR1 SGHTA, CDR2 FQGNSA. There are 14 residues in the CDR3. The CDR3 coding sequence is TGTGCCAGCAGCCCATGGACAGGGGGCGAAAAACTGTTTTTT. The encoded protein is CASSPWTGGEKLFF.

This clone was recorded a few times. The chain couples TRBV7-9 to TRBJ2-7; the D gene could be TRBD1 or TRBD2 (5 bases each). Deletions cut 5 bases from V and 5 bases from J, with 19 bases between. Germline loops: CDR1 SEHNR, CDR2 FQNEAQ (reference sequence). The CDR3 is made up of 15 amino acids. Here the CDR3 DNA reads TGTGCCAGCAGCCCGAAGTTGGGGGTGGGGAACGAGCAGTACTTC. Translation gives CASSPKLGVGNEQYF.

Remarks on this clone: An end of the junction differs from the germline gene, which may be a read error. The CDR3 bases are TGTGCCAGCAGCCGGGGCCAGTCCTCCGAGCAGTACTTC. It translates to CASSRGQSSEQYF. The gene calls are TRBV12-3 or TRBV12-4 and TRBJ2-7; tentatively, D is TRBD1 or TRBD2 (5 bases each). This CDR3 contains 13 residues.

This chain uses TRBV5-4 with TRBJ2-7, with TRBD1 identical over 7 bases. This CDR3 is 12 amino acids long. Germline V gene data show CDR1 as SGHNT and CDR2 as YYREEE (reference sequence). V dropped 4 bases and J dropped 3; count of bases not matched to a gene: 1. The DNA of the CDR3 is TGTGCCAGCAGCCAGGGGGACTACGAGCAGTACTTC. It translates to CASSQGDYEQYF.

This CDR3 is CASSLGPAYEQYF. Written as DNA, the CDR3 is TGCGCCAGCAGCTTGGGCCCGGCATACGAGCAGTACTTC. The chain employs TRBV5-1 and TRBJ2-7; D unclear. CDR3 length: 13 amino acids. CDR1 SGHRS and CDR2 YFSETQ come from the germline V gene. Trimming took 0 bases from V and 4 from J, leaving 8 bases between them. The variable domain in full, with the rest retrieved from reference TRBV5-1 and TRBJ2-7, is KAGVTQTPRYLIKTRGQQVTLSCSPISGHRSVSWYQQTPGQGLQFLFEYFSETQRNKGNFPGRFSGRQFSNSRSEMNVSTLELGDSALYLCASSLGPAYEQYFGPGTRLTVT.

V and J are TRBV5-1 and TRBJ2-2, with 11 bases fitting TRBD1. Germline lookup yields CDR1 SGHRS and CDR2 YFSETQ. The CDR3 is made up of 16 amino acids. V trimming: 5 bases; J trimming: 0 bases; junction bases outside the gene matches: 3. CDR3: CASRGQGVPNTGELFF. The CDR3 coding sequence is TGCGCCAGCAGGGGACAGGGGGTACCGAACACCGGGGAGCTGTTTTTT.

The rearrangement links TRBV18 to TRBJ2-7; D could derive from TRBD1 or TRBD2 (5 bases each). CDR1 and CDR2 from the germline V gene are KGHSH and LQKENI. The ends were cut back, 2 bases at V and 1 base at J, with 9 bases in the middle. This CDR3 comprises 14 residues. CDR3: CASSPGDGSYEQYF. The CDR3 DNA is TGTGCCAGCTCACCAGGGGACGGATCCTACGAGCAGTACTTC.

The CDR3 nucleotides are TGCGCCAGCAGCCAAGGGTTAGCGGGGGGGCCGACAGATACGCAGTATTTT. Translating gives CASSQGLAGGPTDTQYF. The V call is TRBV4-1, the J call TRBJ2-3; 11 bases are shared with TRBD2. The CDR3 runs to 17 residues. Trimming cost V 1 base and J 3 bases; bases outside gene matches: 6. CDR1 is MGHRA and CDR2 is YSYEKL in the germline V gene.

The rearrangement joins TRBV10-3 to TRBJ2-3; the D is unclear. Trimming removed 2 bases from V and 3 bases from J, with 9 bases in between. The CDR3 extends over 14 amino acids. Germline-derived CDR1 and CDR2 are ENHRY and SYGVKD. DNA of the CDR3: TGTGCCATCAGTGAGCCGGTTAAAACAGATACGCAGTATTTT. It yields the protein CAISEPVKTDTQYF.

Only one count was recorded for this clone. The chain combines TRBV23-1 with TRBJ1-6; the D gene is possibly TRBD1 (5 bases). TRBV23-1 is given ORF status, its function remaining uncertain. V was cut by 1 base and J by 13 bases, with 14 bases left in between. The CDR3 spans 14 residues. CDR3 sequence (DNA): TGCGCCAGCAGTCAATTGGGGGGGGAATATCCCCTCCACTTT. It translates to CASSQLGGEYPLHF.